This T cell receptor (beta chain) was captured by sequencing in a study of OX40 agonist ivuxolimab in advanced cancers. Repertoires were generated with immunoSEQ multiplex PCR, while TCRdb's copy carries only in-frame clones and drops some. The sample has roughly 90,000 clones; under 95% are singletons. V lost 3 bases to trimming and J lost 7 bases, with 13 bases between them. In germline, CDR1 is MNHNS, CDR2 SASEGT. This CDR3 is built from 13 residues. This specimen was CD4+ or CD8+ T cells sorted from blood, taken in a trial of the OX40 agonist ivuxolimab. The clonotype originates from an adult with an advanced solid tumor such as melanoma, head and neck, liver or kidney cancer. V is TRBV6-1 and J is TRBJ2-7; no definite D call. The CDR3 sequence is CASSDRPVGEQYF. In DNA form, the CDR3 reads TGTGCCAGCAGTGATCGACCAGTCGGGGAGCAGTACTTC.